This passage covers 14 T cell receptor beta chains from one sample sequenced in a study of T cells in Graves' hyperthyroidism and ophthalmopathy. TCR beta CDR3 sequences were amplified from RNA transcripts. An initial round of RT-PCR targeting the TCR CDR3 relied on the HTBI primer set. TCRdb reprocessed the multiplex PCR reads with MiXCR, giving one entry per CDR3 protein. Here the sample spans hundreds of thousands of distinct CDR3 sequences, 16% being singletons. The sequencing sample was made of blood. These receptor sequences come from a middle-aged woman with Graves' ophthalmopathy.

V is TRBV6-1 and J is TRBJ2-1; TRBD2 agrees at 8 bases. J lost 4 bases, V lost 6 bases, and 14 bases had no gene match. The germline V gene encodes CDR1 MNHNS and CDR2 SASEGT. The CDR3 loop spans 17 amino acids. CDR3 DNA sequence: TGTGCCAGCAGCCACCTCCCGGGAGCGGGAGTTTACAATGAGCAGTTCTTC. Translated: CASSHLPGAGVYNEQFF.

The chain links TRBV20-1 to TRBJ2-7, with 14 nucleotides matching TRBD2. The germline gives CDR1 DFQATT, CDR2 SNEGSKA (reference sequence). This CDR3 comprises 12 residues. The CDR3 DNA reads TGCGGGGGGACTAGCGGGAGTGGCGAGCAGTACTTC. Translated: CGGTSGSGEQYF.

The sample holds a few counts of this clonotype. This chain links TRBV29-1 with TRBJ1-1; tentatively, D is TRBD1 (5 bases). CDR1 and CDR2 (germline): SQVTM, ANQGSEA. Trimming pared 2 bases from V and 10 bases from J, leaving 17 bases between. This CDR3 contains 13 residues. This chain's CDR3 is CSVESQAFGGAFF. CDR3 bases: TGCAGCGTTGAATCACAGGCCTTTGGGGGAGCTTTCTTT.

In this sample, this clonotype turned up many times. In DNA, the CDR3 is TGTGCCAGCAGCCAATCCCGGGGAACCTACAATGAGCAGTTCTTC. Translating it yields CASSQSRGTYNEQFF. The J gene is TRBJ2-1, the V gene TRBV3-1; D possibly corresponds to TRBD2 (5 bases). V was shortened by 2 bases and J by 2 bases, with 10 bases between the two germline ends. The CDR3 sequence is 15 residues long. Germline lookup yields CDR1 LGHDT and CDR2 YNNKEL (reference sequence).

This clonotype was counted a few times. V and J are TRBV5-5 and TRBJ2-3, with 14 positions matching TRBD2. This CDR3 spans 16 amino acids. Germline V gene lookup returns CDR1 SGHKS and CDR2 YYEKEE (reference sequence). Germline trimming cut 4 bases from V and 6 bases from J; bases unmatched to any gene: 7. CDR3 DNA sequence: TGTGCCAGCAGCCACGGGACTAGCGGGAGCCAGGATACGCAGTATTTT. It specifies CASSHGTSGSQDTQYF.

This clonotype was counted at least ten times. The V call is TRBV5-1, the J call TRBJ2-7; possibly TRBD2 for D (6 bases). CDR1 and CDR2 from the germline V gene are SGHRS and YFSETQ. The CDR3 runs to 14 residues. The ends were cut back, 4 bases at V and 2 bases at J, with 13 bases in the middle. The DNA of the CDR3 is TGCGCCAGCAGCCCCGGGACTCGCCCCTACGAGCAGTACTTC. As protein: CASSPGTRPYEQYF.

This clonotype was recorded at least ten times. CDR3 loop: CASSFLSKQTNTEAFF. DNA for the CDR3: TGTGCCAGCAGTTTTCTTTCAAAACAAACGAACACTGAAGCTTTCTTT. The chain is built from TRBV28 and TRBJ1-1; D is unresolved. Trimming shortened V by 3 bases and J by 1 base, and 15 bases separated the two germline ends. Germline loops: CDR1 MDHEN, CDR2 SYDVKM. The CDR3 contains 16 residues.

A few counts support this clonotype. As DNA, the CDR3 is TGCAGCGCTACGAGGACAGATTACAATGAGCAGTTCTTC. Its translation: CSATRTDYNEQFF. This chain links TRBV29-1 with TRBJ2-1, with TRBD1 as a possible D gene (6 bases). Trimming cost V 7 bases and J 4 bases, with 14 bases left between them. Germline V lookup: CDR1 SQVTM, CDR2 ANQGSEA. The CDR3 runs 13 residues.

In its sample, this clonotype was seen a few times. The CDR3 bases are TGTGCCAGCAGCCGAAATCCACTCAGGGATGAGCAGTTCTTC. Protein: CASSRNPLRDEQFF. This chain joins TRBV28 and TRBJ2-1; D possibly corresponds to TRBD1 (5 bases). V dropped 6 bases and J dropped 8 bases, with 17 bases sitting between them. The germline V gene encodes CDR1 MDHEN and CDR2 SYDVKM. The CDR3 length is 14 residues.

This clonotype has a count of ten or more. The gene calls are TRBV11-2 and TRBJ2-7, with 9 bases that match TRBD2. CDR1 and CDR2 (germline): SGHAT, FQNNGV. This CDR3 has 17 amino acids. V was pared by 1 base and J by 2 bases, with 9 bases of the junction left unmatched. CDR3 protein: CASSLVSSGAEPYEQYF. The CDR3 DNA reads TGTGCCAGCAGCTTAGTCTCTAGCGGGGCAGAACCCTACGAGCAGTACTTC.

Ten or more counts support this clonotype. The chain links TRBV5-5 to TRBJ1-2; 7 bases are shared with TRBD1. The V segment lost 4 bases and the J segment 3 bases; nucleotides outside the gene matches: 6. Germline CDR1 reads SGHKS; CDR2 reads YYEKEE (reference sequence). The CDR3 covers 14 residues. In nucleotides, the CDR3 is TGTGCCAGCAGCAATAGACAGGGTTACTATGGCTACACCTTC. This sequence encodes CASSNRQGYYGYTF.

This clonotype was found a few times. J is TRBJ1-1 and V is TRBV11-2; 7 bases line up with TRBD1. V dropped 4 bases and J dropped 10; count of bases not matched to a gene: 6. Germline assignment: CDR1 SGHAT and CDR2 FQNNGV. This CDR3 spans 12 amino acids. The CDR3 DNA reads TGTGCCAGCAGCTCCCTACCAGGGGGAGCTTTCTTT. This translates into CASSSLPGGAFF.

This clonotype came up a few times. The V and J genes are TRBV28 and TRBJ1-4; 7 nucleotides agree with TRBD1. V gave up 3 bases and J gave up 8 bases; unmatched junction bases: 9. Per germline, CDR1 MDHEN and CDR2 SYDVKM. The CDR3 sequence is 15 residues long. This chain's CDR3 is CASSLPTGIKEKLFF. CDR3 bases: TGTGCCAGCAGTTTGCCGACAGGGATTAAGGAAAAACTGTTTTTT.

The sample holds a few counts of this clonotype. The chain couples TRBV30 to TRBJ1-1; D perhaps matches TRBD1 (5 bases). V lost 3 bases and J lost 0, with 11 bases in between. The germline gives CDR1 GTSNPN, CDR2 SVGIG (reference sequence). The CDR3 totals 14 residues. CDR3 DNA: TGTGCCTGGAGCAGGGACCTCATGAACACTGAAGCTTTCTTT. It codes for CAWSRDLMNTEAFF.